This TCR beta chain derives from a study of T cell repertoires in cytomegalovirus infection. Background on the study: Public signatures in TCR beta pointed to CMV infection and matching HLA type.

As to this clonotype: Its specificity is unknown.

Germline CDR1 and CDR2: MNHNY and SVGAGI (reference sequence). With 5 bases removed from V and 0 bases from J, the gap between germline ends came to 7 bases. The CDR3 contains 14 residues. TCRdb called the reads again in MiXCR, with one record for every CDR3 protein. The sample includes about 600,000 distinct CDR3 sequences, less than 25% of them seen just once. Regarding the study as a whole: Totalled public TCR beta family frequency picked out people who carried CMV plus the relevant HLA. CMV-specific TCR beta clonotypes restricted by HLA-C dominated the ex vivo response.

Material for sequencing was CD8+ T cells from PBMCs. The chain couples TRBV6-6 to TRBJ2-2; D not resolved. The sequence was collected from a human donor in good health (CMV status not recorded). Some clones in this sample may be carry-over from other donors' samples. The CDR3 nucleotides are TGTGCCAGCAGTGGCTGGGCGAACACCGGGGAGCTGTTTTTT. It codes for CASSGWANTGELFF.